The clone carrying this T cell receptor (beta chain) was recorded only once. Just one base apart from a much larger clone, this may be a read error. The data belong to a study of T cell repertoires in cytomegalovirus infection. In TCRdb, the reads were re-called with MiXCR into one record per CDR3 protein. The sample comprises nearly 650,000 distinct CDR3 sequences, less than 25% of which are singletons, and less than 10% rests with the top ten. V was cut by 0 bases and J by 6 bases, with 3 bases left in between. The CDR3 loop spans 12 amino acids. Per the germline V gene, CDR1 is SEHNR and CDR2 is FQNEAQ (reference sequence).

The clonotype was recovered from a human donor in good health (CMV status not recorded). Some clones in this sample may be carry-over from other donors' samples. Material for sequencing was CD8+ T cells from PBMCs. The rearrangement uses TRBV7-9 and TRBJ2-1; D not resolved. In nucleotides, the CDR3 is TGTGCCAGCAGCTTAGCTATCAATGAGCAGTTCTTC. Amino acid sequence: CASSLAINEQFF. The full variable domain, its missing parts supplied by reference TRBV7-9 and TRBJ2-1, is DTGVSQNPRHKITKRGQNVTFRCDPISEHNRLYWYRQTLGQGPEFLTYFQNEAQLEKSRLLSDRFSAERPKGSFSTLEIQRTEQGDSAMYLCASSLAINEQFFGPGTRLTVL.